This T cell receptor beta chain came from a study of CD8 T cells in Susac syndrome (dated by TCRdb to the late 2010s). Turning to the overall study: Repertoire sequencing was used to test whether CD8+ T cell activation and differentiation in Susac syndrome was antigen driven. The paper as a whole reports these results and caveats: The TCR sequencing and HLA analysis was acknowledged to have included a relatively small number of individuals.

Trimmed from V: 2 bases; trimmed from J: 5 bases; junction bases lacking a gene match: 7. From the germline V gene (reference sequence), CDR1 is LGHDT and CDR2 is YNNKEL. The CDR3 runs 15 residues from the cysteine to the phenylalanine. Only CDR3 DNA is held: 45 bases, read in frame from base 1. RNA was extracted using the RNeasy kit, and roughly 0.5 to 1 ug of the RNA was reverse transcribed with random hexamers. The immunoSEQ multiplex PCR assay, which covers 54 Vbeta and 13 Jbeta segments, was used to amplify TCR beta CDR3 regions. Bias from PCR amplification was corrected by using a synthetic template baseline for primer optimization and for computational correction. Per the authors' processing: Reads were assigned to V, D and J genes according to IMGT and analyzed in immunoSEQ Analyzer, with only productive sequences retained. Clonality was calculated as one minus the Shannon entropy normalized by log2 of the number of productive unique sequences. For each patient and control, public and private clones were evaluated within the 100 most prevalent clones. A clone was defined as Susac-specific if it was absent from the healthy and MS cohorts, from around 960 published viral clones and from other ImmuneACCESS disease sequences. TCRdb handled the public reads itself, with Q25 trimming in fastp and clone calling in MiXCR, and kept productive beta chains. Records with the same CDR3 protein are collapsed into one entry carrying the most frequent genes and DNA. TCRdb assigned the V and J calls; the authors' analysis was not used. For this sample the table gives 180,000 or so distinct CDR3 sequences, of which roughly 95% were detected only once. The top ten clonotypes cover 0.1% of the sample.

As to this clonotype: It lacks a known antigen. Nothing much larger sits one base from this clone, and base qualities are not available.

Peripheral blood CD8+ and CD4+ T cells from healthy donors, Susac syndrome patients and multiple sclerosis patients were profiled by high-throughput TCR beta sequencing. The healthy donors served as controls matched for age and sex. Bulk CD8+ and CD4+ T cells were purified by magnetic negative isolation, while CD8+ TEMRA cells were enriched using FACS. Blood was collected in EDTA tubes and processed within 24 hours, with PBMCs isolated through density gradient centrifugation. PBMCs intended for TCR sequencing were frozen in liquid nitrogen and were later thawed in a 37 degrees C water bath. A purity of at least 90% was achieved for sorted or isolated CD4+, CD8+ and CD8+ TEMRA cells.

This TCR was sampled from a human donor in good health. The sequence joins TRBV3-1 to TRBJ2-5, and TRBD1 matches 8 of the central bases. Sequencing input: CD4+ T cells from PBMCs. CDR3 reads: CASSQYGQGAETQYF. Here is the DNA: TGTGCCAGCAGCCAATATGGACAGGGAGCGGAGACCCAGTACTTC.